This T cell receptor beta chain was captured by sequencing in a study of blood T cell repertoires in COVID-19. Germline loops: CDR1 LNHDA, CDR2 SQIVND (reference sequence). J lost 1 base, V lost 6 bases, and 17 bases had no gene match. The CDR3 is made up of 19 amino acids. The repertoire was sequenced with immunoSEQ multiplex PCR; TCRdb's copy has only in-frame clones and lacks some. Of about 320,000 clones listed, around 84% are singletons. The V and J genes are TRBV19 and TRBJ1-5, with 8 bases identical to TRBD1. The sequence derives from a woman between 18 and 30 years old who had recovered from COVID-19. Sequences were obtained from PBMCs or T cells enriched from blood (not recorded which). CDR3 loop: CASSPIGAGGKRSNQPQHF. CDR3 sequence (DNA): TGTGCCAGTAGCCCAATCGGGGCAGGGGGCAAGCGGAGCAATCAGCCCCAGCATTTT.